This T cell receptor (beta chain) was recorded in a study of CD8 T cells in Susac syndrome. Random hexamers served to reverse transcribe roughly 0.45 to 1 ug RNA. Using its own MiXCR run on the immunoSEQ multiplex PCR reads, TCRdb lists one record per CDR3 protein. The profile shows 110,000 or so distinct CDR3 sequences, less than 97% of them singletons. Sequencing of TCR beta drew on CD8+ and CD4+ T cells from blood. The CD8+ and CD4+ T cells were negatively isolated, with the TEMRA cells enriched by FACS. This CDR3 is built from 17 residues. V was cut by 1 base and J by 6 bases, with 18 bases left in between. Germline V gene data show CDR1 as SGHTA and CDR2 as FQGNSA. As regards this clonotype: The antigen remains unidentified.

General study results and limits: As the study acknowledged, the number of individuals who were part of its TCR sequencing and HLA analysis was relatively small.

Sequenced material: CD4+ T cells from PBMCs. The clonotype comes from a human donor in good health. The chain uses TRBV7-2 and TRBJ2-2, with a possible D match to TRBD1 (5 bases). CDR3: CASSLVRAAGYPGELFF. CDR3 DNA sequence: TGTGCCAGCAGCTTAGTCCGGGCAGCAGGGTATCCCGGGGAGCTGTTTTTT.